The clone carrying this TCR beta chain was counted many times. The sample originates from a study of T-cell reconstitution after alpha-beta-depleted transplantation in children. V was shortened by 6 bases and J by 3 bases, with 13 bases between the two germline ends. The CDR3 runs 14 residues. Germline V gene data show CDR1 as MNHEY and CDR2 as SVGEGT. A library of TCRbeta sequences, prepared with unique molecular identifiers, was generated. TCRdb fed the PCR reads into MiXCR, producing one record per CDR3 protein. The sample consists of approximately 400,000 distinct CDR3 sequences, about a tenth of them appearing once.

The chain carries TRBV6-2 or TRBV6-3 and TRBJ2-3; weak D call: TRBD1 (6 bases). This TCR was sampled from a human donor who donated a stem cell graft to a child with acute myeloid leukemia. The source material was PBMCs from the stem cell graft donor, sampled from the stem cell graft. Here the CDR3 DNA reads TGTGCCAGCAGCCGGGACACAGAAACAGATACGCAGTATTTT. This gives the protein CASSRDTETDTQYF.